This TCR beta chain derives from a study of CD8 T cells in Susac syndrome. Germline CDR1 is SEHNR and CDR2 is FQNEAQ (reference sequence). V shed 8 bases and J shed 4 bases, with 15 bases lying between them. The CDR3 sequence is 13 residues long. The RNA input was roughly 0.45 to 1 ug, and it was reverse transcribed with random hexamers. TCRdb used MiXCR to reprocess the immunoSEQ multiplex PCR reads, holding one entry per CDR3 protein. The sample records about 400,000 distinct CDR3 sequences, more than 70% being singletons. CD8+ and CD4+ T cells taken from blood had their TCR beta sequenced. Patients with stable or active relapsing-remitting disease, all of them treatment-naive, made up the multiple sclerosis controls. While CD8+ and CD4+ T cells were isolated negatively, TEMRA cells were enriched by FACS. Turning to this clonotype: Its target is unknown.

Study-wide results and caveats: Acknowledgment was made by the study that its TCR sequencing and HLA analysis involved a relatively small number of individuals.

This clonotype originated in a human donor with multiple sclerosis. The chain couples TRBV7-9 to TRBJ2-7; tentative D call: TRBD1 (6 bases). Material for sequencing was CD8+ T cells from PBMCs. The CDR3: CASGWQGLYEQYF. As DNA, the CDR3 is TGTGCCAGCGGTTGGCAGGGGCTTTACGAGCAGTACTTC.